This TCR beta chain comes out of a study of vaccination effects on CD4 cells after COVID-19. As to this clone: Its antigen remains unidentified.

The CDR3 is 13 amino acids. V lost 3 bases and J lost 3, with 8 bases in between. Antigen-specific CD4+ T cells were first expanded with viral peptide pools by the ViraFEST assay and only then sequenced. Scientists isolated CD4+ T cells after a roughly ten-day culture period ended. Assay: immunoSEQ multiplex PCR; the TCRdb copy retains only in-frame clones and omits some. The profile shows roughly 61,000 clones, more than 80% of them singletons. The TCR sequence derives from a human donor who received a COVID-19 vaccine. V and J are TRBV12-3 or TRBV12-4 and TRBJ2-5; D gene unclear. The sequencing here drew on CD4+ T cells from PBMCs cultured with HCoV-229E spike peptides, taken before COVID-19 vaccination. The CDR3 DNA reads TGTGCCAGCAGTTTCAGCAGTAAAGAGACCCAGTACTTC. Protein sequence: CASSFSSKETQYF.